The rows below give T cell receptor beta chains drawn from one sample of a study of blood T cell repertoires in COVID-19. The table came from immunoSEQ multiplex PCR; TCRdb's copy has only in-frame clones and leaves some out. The data contain over 350,000 clones, roughly nine tenths of them singletons. The sample consisted of PBMCs or T cells enriched from blood (not recorded which). The receptor source for this set is a woman aged 18-35 years with acute COVID-19. The CDR3 runs from the conserved cysteine through the conserved F or W. The order of the fields is J gene, CDR3 length, clone size, D gene, V gene, CDR3 DNA, CDR3 protein. A D gene is named only where the DNA matches it firmly. Clone sizes are given selectively: once, few, many, or a class where the clone is expanded.

TRBJ2-1	16	NA	NA	TRBV10-3	TGTGCCACAGTACCGTCGGAGGGCCCATCCTACAATGAGCAGTTCTTC	CATVPSEGPSYNEQFF
TRBJ1-3	13	NA	NA	TRBV3-1/TRBV3-2	TGTGCCAGCAGCCAAGATGGAGGGGACACCATATATTTT	CASSQDGGDTIYF
TRBJ2-2	15	NA	NA	TRBV18	TGTGCCAGCTCGGGGGCCTTTTCGAACACCGGGGAGCTGTTTTTT	CASSGAFSNTGELFF
TRBJ1-6	17	NA	NA	TRBV27	TGTGCCAGCAGTGAGCCGACAGGTCCGGGCTGTAATTCACCCCTCCACTTT	CASSEPTGPGCNSPLHF
TRBJ1-4	15	NA	NA	TRBV19	TGTGCCAGTAGTATTGGTGGGACTGGGAATGAAAAACTGTTTTTT	CASSIGGTGNEKLFF
TRBJ2-7	15	once	TRBD1	TRBV3-1/TRBV3-2	TGTGCCAGCAGCCACCCCAGAGGGGGCACCTACGAGCAGTACTTC	CASSHPRGGTYEQYF
TRBJ1-2	12	NA	NA	TRBV20-1	TGCAGTGCTAGTGGCCAGGATCTTGGCTACACCTTC	CSASGQDLGYTF
TRBJ1-1	12	NA	NA	TRBV5-5	TGTGCCAGCAGCTTCGGGAACACTGAAGCTTTCTTT	CASSFGNTEAFF
TRBJ2-1	15	NA	NA	TRBV28	TGTGCCAGCAGTTTATACGTTTTCAGGGGCAATGAGCAGTTCTTC	CASSLYVFRGNEQFF
TRBJ1-6	14	NA	NA	TRBV7-9	TGTGCCAGCAGCTTTCTGCCAGGGAATTCACCCCTCCACTTT	CASSFLPGNSPLHF
TRBJ1-1	14	NA	NA	TRBV5-6	TGTGCCAGCAGCTTGACAGGGCCTAACACTGAAGCTTTCTTT	CASSLTGPNTEAFF
TRBJ1-5	14	few	NA	TRBV19	TGTGCCAGTACGACGGAGTATAGCAATCAGCCCCAGCATTTT	CASTTEYSNQPQHF
TRBJ2-3	18	NA	NA	TRBV18	TGTGCCAGCTCACCACCGAGGCTTATACAGGGACACACAGATACGCAGTATTTT	CASSPPRLIQGHTDTQYF
TRBJ1-5	16	NA	TRBD1	TRBV6-1	TGTGCCAGCAGTGAATCCGGACAGGGGAGCAATCAGCCCCAGCATTTT	CASSESGQGSNQPQHF
TRBJ1-2	18	NA	TRBD1	TRBV5-1	TGCGCCAGCAGCTTGGGGAAGGGACAGGGGACTTTTAACTATGGCTACACCTTC	CASSLGKGQGTFNYGYTF
TRBJ2-1	15	NA	NA	TRBV15	TGTGCCACCAGCAGAGTCGGGACTGCATACAATGAGAAGTTCTTC	CATSRVGTAYNEKFF